This T cell receptor (beta chain) was sequenced for a study of cytomegalovirus exposure and HLA in healthy donors. J was trimmed by 1 base and V by 4 bases; bases with no gene match: 3. This CDR3 spans 15 amino acids. From germline, CDR1 is SNHLY and CDR2 FYNNEI. 60 Vbeta and 13 Jbeta primers were used in PCR. Data came from immunoSEQ multiplex PCR; TCRdb stores just in-frame clones and leaves some out. This sample has approximately 140,000 clones; roughly 72% occur once, and the top ten carry 1.5% to 2%. This clonotype was sampled from a man aged 40-50 years in good health and CMV-seronegative. The chain uses TRBV2 and TRBJ1-1; 10 bases line up with TRBD1. The sample comprised PBMCs. The CDR3 spells CASSVGTGANTEAFF. CDR3 nucleotide sequence: TGTGCCAGCAGTGTTGGGACAGGGGCGAACACTGAAGCTTTCTTT.